This record concerns one T cell receptor (beta chain) sequence. Its antigen is as yet unknown. Sampling of blood occurred at baseline, cycle 4 day 1, and cycle 7 day 1. These data belong to a study of OX40 agonist ivuxolimab in advanced cancers. As for the study in general: Allowance was made for prior anti-PD-1, anti-PD-L1 or anti-CTLA-4 therapy, and around 44% had some.

The CDR3 is 13 amino acids. V was pared by 6 bases and J by 3 bases, with 9 bases between. CDR1 and CDR2 (germline): SGHTA, FQGNSA. Study-wide results and caveats: Partial responders at 0.1-3.0 mg/kg had among the lowest clonal expansion. Antigen specificity of clonally expanded peripheral T cells was not established.

Profiling relied on immunoSEQ multiplex PCR, and the TCRdb table lists in-frame clones only, not all of them. There are tens of thousands of clones in the sample; 88% occur only once, and approximately 0.47% lies in the top ten. The sequence derives from an adult with an advanced solid tumor such as melanoma, head and neck, liver or kidney cancer. This sequence joins TRBV7-2 and TRBJ1-5; D is unclear. Material: CD4+ or CD8+ T cells sorted from blood, obtained in a trial of the OX40 agonist ivuxolimab. The CDR3 sequence: CASSRSHNQPQHF. CDR3 in DNA: TGTGCCAGCAGTCGCTCTCACAATCAGCCCCAGCATTTT.